This TCR beta chain was sequenced for a study of cytomegalovirus exposure and HLA in healthy donors (dated by TCRdb to 2016 to 2017). Background on the whole study: In an earlier analysis of around 540 of the donors, 276 Gb of sequence data and 100 million or so unique TCR beta sequences from 150 million to 200 million T cells were reported. An early release that covered about 600 HLA-typed donors contained approximately 300 gigabases of sequencing data and tens of millions of unique TCR sequences. Of the roughly 400 genotyped donors, approximately 80% were placed in the genetic ancestry cluster associated with self-reported Caucasian donors. The study aimed to test whether signatures of past pathogen exposure could be identified by cataloging public T cell receptors. Using immunosequencing, the study profiled T cell repertoires from about 620 subjects and related those repertoires to cytomegalovirus serostatus. Along with the roughly 670-subject first cohort, a separate validation cohort of some 130 different subjects was used. To predict cytomegalovirus infection status, the study brought together high-throughput TCR immunosequencing, statistical association of individual TCRs with disease status, and machine learning. A later analysis re-analyzed previously published TCR beta repertoires from roughly 630 donors and added high-resolution HLA genotyping to study TCR occurrence patterns. In the later analysis, no new phenotypic data were used to find candidate immune exposures; instead, reliance was placed on TCR beta sequences and their occurrence across donors. In an earlier analysis of several hundred of the donors, high-throughput TCR beta sequencing was used to judge whether each TCR beta V gene segment behaved as functional or pseudogenic. Alongside the repertoire data, information on donor age, sex, ethnicity and CMV serostatus was compiled. A later genetic analysis took genome-wide SNP genotypes for about 60% of the roughly 670 donors and used that subset as a discovery cohort. Every discovery cohort repertoire had been produced on one sequencing platform. HLA typing included class I and class II loci at four-digit resolution. Typing coverage varied by locus: 629-630 donors for A, B, C, DRB1 and DQB1; about 520 for DQA1; more than 600 for DPA1; approximately 470 for DPB1. Four or five DR-DQ haplotypes were handled as single units for association and clustering because linkage in the cohort was strong. On average, around 200,000 unique TCR beta nucleotide sequences were sequenced per donor among a few hundred genotyped donors of the cohort, with roughly 20% of those sequences being non-productive. The full study reports these points: When HLA alleles, especially DR and DQ, strongly co-occurred, attributing TCR associations to individual alleles was difficult. A later analysis found that most CMV-associated TCR beta chains appeared HLA-restricted, with HLA associations seemingly driven largely by CMV exposure. Linkage disequilibrium might explain the correlated functional status among segregating V segments, but an unknown experimental factor could not be ruled out. In vitro tests confirmed that a few of the cytomegalovirus-associated TCR beta chains recognize cytomegalovirus antigens. Several of the top co-occurrence clusters appeared to be linked to parvovirus B19, influenza, CMV and Epstein-Barr virus, according to a later analysis. The only immune exposure information available for the cohort was CMV serostatus. A group of highly shared sequence variants was considered likely to be a technical artifact of the sequencing pipeline. An association between a missense DCLRE1C variant and V-gene and J-gene trimming of TCR beta chains was found in a later genetic analysis and replicated in an independent cohort. While some public TCRs were present in many individuals, most TCR sequences turned up only very rarely across donors. A later analysis found that HLA-associated TCR beta chains were more clonally expanded and had lower generation probabilities than equally common non-associated chains. In a later analysis, TCR association rates were found to vary across HLA loci, with the most associated TCRs seen for DRB1 alleles and the fewest for HLA-C alleles. Only TCR beta chains were sequenced in this cohort, and the absence of alpha or paired-chain data limited detectable features. Some IMGT-functional V segments, including TRBV6-2 and TRBV6-3, could not be told apart with the 87-base-pair reads, so those segments were excluded. At a false discovery rate of 0.05, a later analysis linked 16,951 TCR beta sequences to specific HLA alleles. In a later genetic analysis, fewer N-insertions in productive TCRs were reported among donors in an Asian-associated ancestry cluster than the roughly 700-donor mean. In an earlier analysis of some 540 of the donors, most TCR beta V segments appeared in productive rearrangements about 87% or about 30% of the time, broadly matching IMGT annotations. It was suggested by the authors that the approach could potentially be generalized to other disease states and immunological phenotypes. The classifier was reported to diagnose cytomegalovirus status with high specificity and sensitivity in both the original cohort and the validation cohort. Sequencing depth was assumed to be roughly uniform across donors in the presence/absence analyses, though that assumption may not hold. A further reported finding was that TCR beta sequences accurately predicted the HLA-A and HLA-B alleles for most subjects in the first cohort. Because counts were too low, seventeen rarely observed V segments, including chromosome 9 orphons, were left out of the earlier analysis of 500 to 650 of the donors. In the study, around 150 TCR beta chains were listed as associated with cytomegalovirus. Because HLA typing was unavailable for some donors at each locus, only the typed subset was used in association tests.

About this clone itself: No cognate antigen has been identified for it. It has no much larger one-base neighbor in the sample; base qualities were not kept.

The cohort consisted of 600 or so healthy bone marrow donors. At the time of sampling, all cohort members were nominally healthy, though unrecorded immune exposures were likely present. The donor was CMV seropositive and was included in the group of 250 to 300 seropositive cohort members. A peripheral blood sample was provided by each donor, and peripheral blood mononuclear cells were used for TCR beta sequencing. The Qiagen DNeasy Blood Extraction Kit was used to extract genomic DNA from the blood cell samples. Library creation used the immunoSEQ multiplex PCR assay. For the multiplex PCR, a mixture combining 60 forward primers for TCR Vbeta segments and 13 reverse primers for TCR Jbeta segments was used. A multiplex PCR assay on genomic DNA amplified the CDR3 region of rearranged TCR beta genes. Amplified TCR beta libraries were sequenced as 87-base-pair reads on the Illumina HiSeq System. In the authors' own workflow: Across the roughly 670 repertoires, a later analysis counted some 81 million unique TCR beta chains, around 10 million of which were shared by at least two donors. Raw reads were error-corrected and collapsed into unique sequences with a nearest-neighbor algorithm that merged closely related sequences to remove PCR and sequencing errors. V, D and J gene segments were assigned by aligning CDR3 sequences to IMGT reference sequences. Each retained sequence needed at least a six-nucleotide match to both a V gene segment and a J gene segment. A rearrangement counted as productive if the CDR3 had no stop codons and remained in frame with V and J, and every other rearrangement counted as non-productive. Following IMGT convention, CDR3 was defined as the stretch from the second conserved V-encoded cysteine to the conserved J-encoded phenylalanine. In an earlier analysis of 587 of the donors, sequences lacking an unambiguous match to a single V gene segment were excluded. In an earlier analysis of roughly 600 of the donors, a V segment was called functional when productive rearrangements were above 56.7%, and segregating when the standard deviation between donors exceeded 5%. A statistical classification framework was built for diagnosing cytomegalovirus status from the catalog of TCR beta chain sequences. A later analysis assigned V and J genes by comparing TCR nucleotide sequences with IMGT/GENE-DB human TR gene sequences. The TCRdist pipeline was used in a later analysis to assign CDR3 sequences and most-parsimonious VDJ recombination scenarios. In a later analysis, each TCR beta chain was defined by its CDR3 amino acid sequence together with its V-gene family, and reads lacking a unique V-gene family were excluded. In a later analysis, 500 to 650 highly shared, low-generation-probability nucleotide sequences were removed to address suspected cross-contamination and a sequencing artifact. In a later analysis, a clonal expansion index was calculated for each public chain from normalized within-repertoire ranks of inferred template counts. In a later analysis, generation probabilities were computed using a VDJ recombination model fitted to out-of-frame rearrangements, and the results were checked against IGoR. In a later analysis, TCR-TCR, TCR-HLA and TCR-CMV co-occurrence was scored with hypergeometric tests, and a repertoire-size bias correction was applied to TCR pairs. False discovery rates were estimated in a later analysis by permuting HLA or CMV assignments 20 times. In a later analysis, co-occurring TCRs were grouped using DBSCAN, and TCRdist sequence similarity was added for clustering within HLA-allele-positive subsets. Repertoires with fewer than 30,000 or more than 120,000 public chains were left out of co-occurrence clustering, as were five repertoires with anomalous nucleotide sharing. TCRdb provides this immuneACCESS table in a form limited to in-frame rearrangements. Some clones are lacking; in checked studies, under half of them reflect an unresolved V gene, and why the rest are absent is not known. V and J calls and clone size come straight from that table; D and trimming were deduced from the DNA. This sample gives some 160,000 clones in total; 70% to 90% of them show up just once. Around 2.5% of the sample is in the top ten clones.

CDR1 LNHDA and CDR2 SQIVND were looked up in the germline V gene (reference sequence). There are 14 amino acids in the CDR3, from cysteine to phenylalanine inclusive. Only CDR3 DNA remains: 42 bases, in frame from the first base. V and J are truncated by 6 bases and 8 bases respectively, leaving an intervening sequence of 17 bases. The V gene is TRBV19 and the J gene is TRBJ2-1; the D gene is possibly TRBD1, with 8 bases matching. The source is a man aged 25 to 45 in good health and CMV-seropositive. Sequenced input: PBMCs. Read as DNA, the sequence is TGTGCCAGTAGGAAACAGGGGGGGGGTGATGAGCAGTTCTTC. Its coded protein is CASRKQGGGDEQFF.